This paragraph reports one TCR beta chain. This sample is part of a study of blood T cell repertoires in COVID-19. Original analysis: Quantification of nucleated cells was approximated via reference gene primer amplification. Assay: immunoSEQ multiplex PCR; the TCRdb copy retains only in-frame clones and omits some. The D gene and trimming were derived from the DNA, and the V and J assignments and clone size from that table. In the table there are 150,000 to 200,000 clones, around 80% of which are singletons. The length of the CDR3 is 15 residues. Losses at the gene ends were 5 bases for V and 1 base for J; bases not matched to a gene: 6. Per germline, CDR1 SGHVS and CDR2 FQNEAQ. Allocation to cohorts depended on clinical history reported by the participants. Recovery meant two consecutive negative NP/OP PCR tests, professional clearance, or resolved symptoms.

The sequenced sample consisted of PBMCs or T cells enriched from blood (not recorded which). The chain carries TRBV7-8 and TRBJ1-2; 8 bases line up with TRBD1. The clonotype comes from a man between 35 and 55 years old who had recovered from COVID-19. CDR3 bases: TGTGCCAGCAGCGAGACAGGGGCACATAACTATGGCTACACCTTC. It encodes CASSETGAHNYGYTF.